Listed below are T cell receptor beta chains from one sample, sequenced in a study of blood T cell repertoires in COVID-19. Assay used: immunoSEQ multiplex PCR; TCRdb lists only in-frame clones, some missing. The sample has about 330,000 clones, around 88% seen once. The sample comprised peripheral blood. Receptor source: a woman aged 50 to 60 with acute or convalescent COVID-19. Each CDR3 is given with its conserved first and last residue. A D gene is named only where the DNA matches it firmly. Expanded clones get a size class; other rows say once, few or many, or leave the size out.

>TRBV6-5|TRBJ2-7|TRBD2|-
TGTGCCAGCGGAGGTAAACTAGCGAGAGGCCACGAGCAGTACTTC
CASGGKLARGHEQYF
>TRBV6-5|TRBJ1-2|TRBD1|-
TGTGCCAGCAGTTACCTTCGGACAGGGGGCAGCTATGGCTACACCTTC
CASSYLRTGGSYGYTF
>TRBV7-8|TRBJ1-2|-|-
TGTGCGAGCGCCGGGGGGGGAGATGGCTACACCTTC
CASAGGGDGYTF
>TRBV19|TRBJ2-3|TRBD2|few
TGTGCCAGTAGTAAGGGGAGCGGGGGGACAGATACGCAGTATTTT
CASSKGSGGTDTQYF
>TRBV5-4|TRBJ2-7|TRBD2|-
TGTGCCTATCGAGCGGGAGGGCCCTACGAGCAGTACTTC
CAYRAGGPYEQYF
>TRBV14|TRBJ2-1|TRBD2|few
TGTGCCAGCAGCCGGACTAGGGGACCATACAATGAGCAGTTCTTC
CASSRTRGPYNEQFF
>TRBV6-1|TRBJ1-1|-|-
TGTGCCAGCAGTGAACAGGTCATGAACACTGAAGCTTTCTTT
CASSEQVMNTEAFF
>TRBV5-6|TRBJ2-7|-|few
TGTGCCAGCAGCCCAAGACTAGAGTCCTACGAGCAGTACTTC
CASSPRLESYEQYF
>TRBV4-2|TRBJ2-3|TRBD2|once
TGTGCCAGCAGCCGGGGACTAGATGCAGATACGCAGTATTTT
CASSRGLDADTQYF
>TRBV24-1|TRBJ1-1|-|-
TGTGCCACCGGAGCGGGGGATGGCACTGAAGCTTTCTTT
CATGAGDGTEAFF
>TRBV7-7|TRBJ2-3|-|few
TGTGCCAGCAGCCCCTCATGGGGGCCGGGCACAGATACGCAGTATTTT
CASSPSWGPGTDTQYF
>TRBV18|TRBJ2-2|-|-
TGTGCCAGCTCACCGGCAGGGGAGATAACCGGGGAGCTGTTTTTT
CASSPAGEITGELFF
>TRBV5-8|TRBJ2-6|-|-
TGTGCCAGCAGTCGACAACAGGGCCCCAACGTCCTGACTTTC
CASSRQQGPNVLTF
>TRBV7-9|TRBJ2-3|-|few
TGTGCCAGCAGCTTATTAGCGTCTAGCACAGATACGCAGTATTTT
CASSLLASSTDTQYF
>TRBV2|TRBJ1-4|-|-
TGTGCCAGCAGTGGGATAGGGGTCGGAGCAACTAATGAAAAACTGTTTTTT
CASSGIGVGATNEKLFF
>TRBV10-3|TRBJ1-6|-|-
TGTGCCATCAGCCTCACGACGGAGGGGAATTCACCCCTCCACTTT
CAISLTTEGNSPLHF
>TRBV5-1|TRBJ1-5|-|-
TGCGCCAGCAGCCAAACGGGGGGTGGCAATCAGCCCCAGCATTTT
CASSQTGGGNQPQHF
>TRBV5-1|TRBJ2-1|-|-
TGCGCCAGCAGCTTGCAAGCGGGCAACAATGAGCAGTTCTTC
CASSLQAGNNEQFF
>TRBV19|TRBJ2-1|TRBD1|once
TGTGCCAGTAGTATCGGGACAGCCTACAATGAGCAGTTCTTC
CASSIGTAYNEQFF
>TRBV6-1|TRBJ1-1|TRBD1|-
TGTGCCAGCAATTCTCAGACAGGGCACACTGAAGCTTTCTTT
CASNSQTGHTEAFF
>TRBV7-2|TRBJ2-5|TRBD2|-
TGTGCCAGCAGTTCGACTAGCGGGAGTGGGGGAGCTCTCGCGAAGACCCAGTACTTC
CASSSTSGSGGALAKTQYF
>TRBV23-1|TRBJ1-1|-|-
TGCGCCAGCAGTCAATCGGAGGGCACTGAAGCTTTCTTT
CASSQSEGTEAFF
>TRBV19|TRBJ1-2|TRBD1|-
TGTGCCAGTAGTCCCGGACAGGCGCCCCACCGTAACTATGGCTACACCTTC
CASSPGQAPHRNYGYTF